This TCR beta chain was recorded in a study of blood T cells in healthy people across ages. General observations from the study: Total diversity from one million sequenced T cells was likely underestimated. Observed TCR beta diversity per million T cells went down as age went up. This fall followed a roughly linear course with age.

Sample-barcoded 5' priming and a J-beta primer mix drove a second PCR of about 7 to 12 cycles. The yield of each sample was at least 3 million CDR3-containing paired-end reads. TCRdb recomputed calls from the 5' RACE reads with MiXCR, one row per CDR3 protein. The sample lists around 1,600,000 distinct CDR3 sequences, 40% to 45% seen once, with around 4% in the top ten. A word on this clonotype: The antigen remains unidentified.

CDR3 length equals 16 residues. V shed 1 base and J shed 0 bases, with 12 bases lying between them. Germline CDR1 is SGHRS and CDR2 is YFSETQ. The TCR originated in a woman aged 18-35 years in good health. This rearrangement joins TRBV5-1 to TRBJ2-3; D uncertain. Sequenced sample: blood. CDR3 coding DNA: TGCGCCAGCAGCTTGAATGGTGGAGTGAGCACAGATACGCAGTATTTT. Amino acids: CASSLNGGVSTDTQYF.